The rows below give T cell receptor beta chains drawn from one sample of a study of blood T cell repertoires in COVID-19. Generated by immunoSEQ multiplex PCR, the TCRdb table keeps only in-frame clones and is missing some. The table lists tens of thousands of clones, around 82% of them singletons. Sequenced: peripheral blood. The receptors were gathered from a man between 65 and 85 years old with acute or convalescent COVID-19. Each CDR3 is given with its conserved first and last residue. D genes are given only for firm matches. The listing skips clone size in some rows; elsewhere it reads once, few, many or a size class.

v_gene	d_gene	j_gene	abundance	CDR3nt	CDR3aa
TRBV25-1	TRBD1	TRBJ2-1	.	TGTGCCAGCAGTGAAGACAGGGACAGCTCCTACAATGAGCAGTTCTTC	CASSEDRDSSYNEQFF
TRBV6-1	TRBD2	TRBJ2-1	.	TGTGCCAGCAGTCAAGCGGGGCATGAGCAGTTCTTC	CASSQAGHEQFF
TRBV19	.	TRBJ2-7	.	TGTGCCAGTAGTTCCCCAGGGCGGTACGAGCAGTACTTC	CASSSPGRYEQYF
TRBV7-2	TRBD2	TRBJ2-1	.	TGTGCCAGCAGCCTAGCGGGGGGGCCGAATGAGCAGTTCTTC	CASSLAGGPNEQFF
TRBV10-3	TRBD1	TRBJ1-1	few	TGTGCCATCAGTGAGTCAGGGGGCATGAACACTGAAGCTTTCTTT	CAISESGGMNTEAFF
TRBV7-2	TRBD1	TRBJ2-4	.	TGTGCCAGCAGCTTAGATCGAACAGGGGGCGGTCTAAGCATTCAGTACTTC	CASSLDRTGGGLSIQYF
TRBV5-6	.	TRBJ2-7	.	TGTGCCAGCAGCTGGGGGGAGTCGACCTACGAGCAGTACTTC	CASSWGESTYEQYF
TRBV28	TRBD1	TRBJ2-7	.	TGTGCCAGCAGTTTAACTGGACAGGGTTACTACGAGCAGTACTTC	CASSLTGQGYYEQYF
TRBV27	TRBD1	TRBJ1-6	.	TGTGCCAGCAGTAAACAGGGGGGTACCCTCCACTTT	CASSKQGGTLHF
TRBV6-2/TRBV6-3	.	TRBJ2-6	once	TGTGCCAGCAGTTTGAGAACCAACGTCCTGACTTTC	CASSLRTNVLTF
TRBV28	TRBD2	TRBJ2-7	.	TGTGCCAGCAGTGGACTAGCGGAAACCTACGAGCAGTACTTC	CASSGLAETYEQYF
TRBV6-5	.	TRBJ1-4	.	TGTGCCAGCAGACGACTTCAGGAAAAACTGTTTTTT	CASRRLQEKLFF
TRBV27	TRBD2	TRBJ2-7	.	TGTGCCAGCACACCGAGCGGGAGGGTGTACGAGCAGTACTTC	CASTPSGRVYEQYF
TRBV7-8	.	TRBJ2-5	.	TGTGCCAGCTCGGAGGTGTACCAAGAGACCCAGTACTTC	CASSEVYQETQYF
TRBV6-5	TRBD1	TRBJ2-1	.	TGTGCCAGCAGTTCGGACAGGTACAATGAGCAGTTCTTC	CASSSDRYNEQFF
TRBV12-3/TRBV12-4	.	TRBJ1-1	.	TGTGCCAGCAGTTTAGTCGTGGGAGCTGCAGCTTTCTTT	CASSLVVGAAAFF
TRBV3-1/TRBV3-2	.	TRBJ1-1	.	TGTGCCAGCAGCCACCTGTCCGGGGGCACTGAAGCTTTCTTT	CASSHLSGGTEAFF
TRBV11-2	.	TRBJ1-3	.	TGTGCCAGCAGCTTAGGTTCGGGGGGCTCTGGAAACACCATATATTTT	CASSLGSGGSGNTIYF
TRBV6-1	TRBD1	TRBJ1-2	once	TGTGCCAGCAGTGACAGTGGACAGGGCTACGTCTATGGCTACACCTTC	CASSDSGQGYVYGYTF